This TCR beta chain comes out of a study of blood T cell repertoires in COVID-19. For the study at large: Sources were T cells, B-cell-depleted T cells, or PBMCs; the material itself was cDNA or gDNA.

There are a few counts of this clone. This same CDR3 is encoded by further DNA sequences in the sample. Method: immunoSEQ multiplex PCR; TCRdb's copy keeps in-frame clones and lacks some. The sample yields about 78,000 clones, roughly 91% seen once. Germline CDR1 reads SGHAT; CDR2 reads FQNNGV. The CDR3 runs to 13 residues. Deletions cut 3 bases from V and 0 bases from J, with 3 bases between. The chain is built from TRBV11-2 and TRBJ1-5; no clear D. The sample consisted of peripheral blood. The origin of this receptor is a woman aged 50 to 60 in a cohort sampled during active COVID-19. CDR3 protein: CASSFGSNQPQHF. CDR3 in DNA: TGTGCCAGCAGCTTCGGTAGCAATCAGCCCCAGCATTTT.